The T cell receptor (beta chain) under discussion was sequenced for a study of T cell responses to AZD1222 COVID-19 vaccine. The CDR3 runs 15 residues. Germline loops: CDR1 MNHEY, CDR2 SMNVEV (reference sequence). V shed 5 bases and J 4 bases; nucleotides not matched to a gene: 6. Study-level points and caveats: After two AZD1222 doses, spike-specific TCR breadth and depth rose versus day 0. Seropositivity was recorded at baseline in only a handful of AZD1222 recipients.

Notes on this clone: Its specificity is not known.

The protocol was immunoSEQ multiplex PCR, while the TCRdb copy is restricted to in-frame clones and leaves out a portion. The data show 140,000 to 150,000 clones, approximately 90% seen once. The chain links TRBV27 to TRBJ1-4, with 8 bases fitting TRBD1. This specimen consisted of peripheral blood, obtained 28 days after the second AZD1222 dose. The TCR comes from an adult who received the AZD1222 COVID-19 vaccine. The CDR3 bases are TGTGCCAGCAGTCCCCAGACAGGGGTTAATGAAAAACTGTTTTTT. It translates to CASSPQTGVNEKLFF.